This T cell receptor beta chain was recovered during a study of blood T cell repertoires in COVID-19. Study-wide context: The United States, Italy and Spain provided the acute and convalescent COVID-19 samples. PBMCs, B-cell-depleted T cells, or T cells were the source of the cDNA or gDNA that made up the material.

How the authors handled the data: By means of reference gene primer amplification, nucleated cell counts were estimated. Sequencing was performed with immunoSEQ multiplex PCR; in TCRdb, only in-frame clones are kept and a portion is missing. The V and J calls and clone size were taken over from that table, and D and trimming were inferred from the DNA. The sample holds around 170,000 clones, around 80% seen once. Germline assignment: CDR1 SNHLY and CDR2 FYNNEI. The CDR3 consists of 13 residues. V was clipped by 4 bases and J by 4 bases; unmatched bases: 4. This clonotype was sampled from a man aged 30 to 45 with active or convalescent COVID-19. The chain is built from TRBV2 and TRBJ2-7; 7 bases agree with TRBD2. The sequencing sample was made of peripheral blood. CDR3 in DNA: TGTGCCAGCAGTGTAAACGGGGGGTACGAGCAGTACTTC. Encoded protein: CASSVNGGYEQYF. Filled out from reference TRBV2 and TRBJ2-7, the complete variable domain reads EPEVTQTPSHQVTQMGQEVILRCVPISNHLYFYWYRQILGQKVEFLVSFYNNEISEKSEIFDDQFSVERPDGSNFTLKIRSTKLEDSAMYFCASSVNGGYEQYFGPGTRLTVT.